The 27 T cell receptor beta chains listed next were all sequenced from one sample in a study of control samples from healthy donors and cancer patients (dated by TCRdb to the early 2020s). Receptors were amplified or captured by the immunoSEQ multiplex PCR assay. TCRdb retrieved this table from immuneACCESS and kept in-frame rearrangements only. Not all clones are present; in checked studies, unresolved V genes account for under half, and no reason is known for the remainder. This sample gives about 410,000 clones in total; about nine tenths of them show up just once. 5.5% to 7.5% of the sample is held by the ten biggest clonotypes. Sequencing was done on a sample of PBMCs. These receptors all stem from a man in his forties with head and neck cancer.

The chain links TRBV23-1 to TRBJ1-6; D is unresolved. TRBV23-1 is an open reading frame whose function is uncertain. CDR3 length equals 15 residues. The ends were cut back, 4 bases at V and 5 bases at J, with 12 bases in the middle. The CDR3 loop is CASSPNSGDNSPLHF. CDR3 bases: TGCGCCAGCAGTCCCAACAGTGGAGATAATTCACCCCTCCACTTT.

This chain connects TRBV27 to TRBJ2-1; D is uncertain. V lost 7 bases and J 2 bases, leaving 12 bases between the germline ends. This CDR3 is built from 14 residues. Looked up from germline, CDR1 is MNHEY and CDR2 is SMNVEV (reference sequence). As DNA, the CDR3 is TGTGCCAGCACGACGACGGGTCCCTACAATGAGCAGTTCTTC. It encodes CASTTTGPYNEQFF.

J is TRBJ1-5 and V is TRBV10-1, with D unclear. Germline CDR1 WNHNN, CDR2 SYGVQD (reference sequence). Trimming left V 3 bases short and J 4 bases short, with 13 bases between. The CDR3 loop spans 15 amino acids. For the CDR3, the DNA is TGCGCCAGCAGTGAAAGGACCCGCCTGAATCAGCCCCAGCATTTT. Translated: CASSERTRLNQPQHF.

The V call is TRBV2, the J call TRBJ1-5, with D tentatively TRBD1 (6 bases). The germline CDR1 and CDR2 sequences are SNHLY and FYNNEI. Trimming removed 4 bases at V and 1 base at J, with 11 bases between. This CDR3 contains 15 residues. The CDR3 DNA sequence: TGTGCCAGCAGTGTTGAGGGGGTAAGCAATCAGCCCCAGCATTTT. This translates into CASSVEGVSNQPQHF.

The V gene is TRBV11-2, the J gene TRBJ2-7, with 10 bases lining up with TRBD2. V was clipped by 2 bases and J by 2 bases; unmatched bases: 3. The CDR3 spans 15 residues. In germline, CDR1 is SGHAT, CDR2 FQNNGV. The CDR3 protein is CASSLRAGGTYEQYF. CDR3 DNA: TGTGCCAGCAGCTTAAGAGCGGGAGGGACCTACGAGCAGTACTTC.

The chain links TRBV7-9 to TRBJ2-2; 13 positions agree with TRBD2. V trimming: 4 bases; J trimming: 6 bases; junction bases outside the gene matches: 8. The germline V gene has CDR1 SEHNR and CDR2 FQNEAQ (reference sequence). The CDR3 extends over 17 amino acids. The chain's CDR3 is CASSSGLAGAQAGELFF. The CDR3 DNA reads as TGTGCCAGCAGCTCCGGACTAGCGGGAGCGCAAGCCGGGGAGCTGTTTTTT.

V gene TRBV18 combines with J gene TRBJ2-1; 10 bases align to TRBD2. The CDR3 runs to 14 residues. V shed 3 bases and J 9 bases; nucleotides not matched to a gene: 5. The V gene's germline CDR1 is KGHSH and CDR2 LQKENI. The CDR3 sequence: CASSPGLAQGEQFF. The CDR3 DNA reads TGTGCCAGCTCACCGGGACTAGCGCAGGGTGAGCAGTTCTTC.

V gene TRBV3-1 (or the pseudogene TRBV3-2) combines with J gene TRBJ1-2; no reliable D call. The CDR3 contains 13 residues. V dropped 3 bases and J dropped 14 bases, with 19 bases sitting between them. CDR1 and CDR2 from the germline V gene are LGHDT and YNNKEL (reference sequence). CDR3 protein: CASSHAVGNDLTF. CDR3 nucleotides: TGTGCCAGCAGCCACGCGGTGGGGAATGATCTGACCTTC.

The V gene is TRBV4-2, the J gene TRBJ2-7, with 11 bases matching TRBD1. Germline V lookup: CDR1 LGHNA, CDR2 YNFKEQ. The CDR3 is 16 residues long. The trim removed 2 bases at V and 5 bases at J, leaving 8 bases unmatched. The CDR3 loop reads CASSQTRGDRGDEQYF. The CDR3 nucleotides are TGTGCCAGCAGCCAAACGAGGGGGGACAGGGGGGACGAGCAGTACTTC.

This clone came up a few times. This chain joins TRBV28 and TRBJ2-7; 8 bases map to TRBD1. The J segment lost 2 bases and the V segment lost 5 bases, leaving 8 bases of the junction unmatched. From germline, CDR1 is MDHEN and CDR2 SYDVKM. CDR3 size: 15 residues. The CDR3 DNA follows: TGTGCCAGCAGTCCCCCGCAGGGGGCCACCTACGAGCAGTACTTC. This encodes CASSPPQGATYEQYF. Drawing the rest from reference TRBV28 and TRBJ2-7, the complete variable domain is DVKVTQSSRYLVKRTGEKVFLECVQDMDHENMFWYRQDPGLGLRLIYFSYDVKMKEKGDIPEGYSVSREKKERFSLILESASTNQTSMYLCASSPPQGATYEQYFGPGTRLTVT.

The chain is built from TRBV15 and TRBJ2-7, with no clear D. Trimming took 0 bases from V and 0 from J, leaving 9 bases between them. This CDR3 region has 15 residues. Germline V gene sequence: CDR1 LNHNV, CDR2 YYDKDF (reference sequence). The CDR3 DNA reads as TGTGCCACCAGCAGAGATGGGGTTCACTCCTACGAGCAGTACTTC. Its translation is CATSRDGVHSYEQYF.

This chain connects TRBV6-5 to TRBJ1-1, with D possibly TRBD1 on 5 matching bases. This CDR3 has 14 residues. CDR1 MNHEY and CDR2 SVGAGI come from the germline V gene. V shed 7 bases and J shed 1 base, with 13 bases lying between them. The CDR3, as DNA: TGTGCCAGCACCTGGGATCAGGGGAACACTGAAGCTTTCTTT. This gives the protein CASTWDQGNTEAFF.

For this clone: This CDR3 is also generated by other DNA sequences in the sample. The chain employs TRBV6-5 and TRBJ2-7, with 7 bases fitting TRBD1. After removal of 8 bases from V and 5 bases from J, the junction contained 3 bases not matched to a gene. Germline lookup yields CDR1 MNHEY and CDR2 SVGAGI. The CDR3 has 11 residues. The CDR3 is CASGQGDEQYF. For the CDR3, the DNA is TGTGCCAGCGGTCAGGGGGACGAGCAGTACTTC.

The V gene is TRBV5-1, the J gene TRBJ2-5, with D maybe TRBD1 (5 bases). Per the germline V gene, CDR1 is SGHRS and CDR2 is YFSETQ. This CDR3 has 14 amino acids. Trimming removed 4 bases from V and 4 bases from J, with 14 bases in between. CDR3 protein: CASSPRLGRETQYF. The CDR3 DNA reads as TGCGCCAGCAGCCCCCGGTTGGGGCGAGAGACCCAGTACTTC. Supplemented by reference TRBV5-1 and TRBJ2-5, the full variable domain reads KAGVTQTPRYLIKTRGQQVTLSCSPISGHRSVSWYQQTPGQGLQFLFEYFSETQRNKGNFPGRFSGRQFSNSRSEMNVSTLELGDSALYLCASSPRLGRETQYFGPGTRLLVL.

This chain uses TRBV12-5 with TRBJ1-5; TRBD1 is a possible D gene (6 bases). The V end was cut by 6 bases, the J end by 4 bases, with 22 bases between. The V gene's germline CDR1 is LGHNT and CDR2 FRNRAP. This CDR3 is built from 17 residues. CDR3 bases: TGTGCTAGTGGGATCCATAGGGGGGGGCAGAAAAATCAGCCCCAGCATTTT. Amino acid sequence: CASGIHRGGQKNQPQHF.

The rearrangement uses TRBV10-3 and TRBJ2-7; possible D gene TRBD2, 6 bases. The CDR3 has 15 amino acids. In germline, CDR1 is ENHRY, CDR2 SYGVKD. The ends were cut back, 11 bases at V and 0 bases at J, with 20 bases in the middle. The CDR3 DNA reads as TGTGCCGTCTCACCCGGGACTTCCTCCTCCTACGAGCAGTACTTC. It codes for CAVSPGTSSSYEQYF.

V gene TRBV15 combines with J gene TRBJ1-1, with D unclear. CDR1 is LNHNV and CDR2 is YYDKDF in the germline V gene (reference sequence). V gave up 4 bases and J gave up 7 bases, with 16 bases separating them. The CDR3 runs to 14 residues. The CDR3 nucleotides read TGTGCCACCAGCATACAAACGGTTGGCAGTGAAGCTTTCTTT. This sequence encodes CATSIQTVGSEAFF. Filled out from reference TRBV15 and TRBJ1-1, the complete variable domain reads DAMVIQNPRYQVTQFGKPVTLSCSQTLNHNVMYWYQQKSSQAPKLLFHYYDKDFNNEADTPDNFQSRRPNTSFCFLDIRSPGLGDTAMYLCATSIQTVGSEAFFGQGTRLTVV.

V usage is TRBV27 and J usage is TRBJ2-7; no clear D. CDR3 size: 15 residues. Between the trimmed V and J ends, which lost 3 bases and 0 bases, there was a span of 12 bases. The V gene's germline CDR1 is MNHEY and CDR2 SMNVEV (reference sequence). The CDR3 region has the DNA TGTGCCAGCAGTTTGTCGGCAGGATACTCCTACGAGCAGTACTTC. Residues: CASSLSAGYSYEQYF.

The chain couples TRBV5-4 to TRBJ2-7, with a weak D call TRBD2 (6 bases). The CDR3 runs to 16 residues. V gave up 0 bases and J gave up 3 bases, with 16 bases separating them. Germline V gene data show CDR1 as SGHNT and CDR2 as YYREEE (reference sequence). The CDR3 nucleotides are TGTGCCAGCAGCTTGGGGGGCGGGGTAGGTATCTACGAGCAGTACTTC. It specifies CASSLGGGVGIYEQYF.

The gene calls are TRBV10-3 and TRBJ2-7; 13 nucleotides line up with TRBD2. Germline loops: CDR1 ENHRY, CDR2 SYGVKD. Losses at the gene ends were 8 bases for V and 7 bases for J; bases not matched to a gene: 11. The CDR3 has 15 amino acids. The CDR3 protein is CAIGDLGLAGVEQYF. The CDR3 DNA sequence: TGTGCCATCGGAGACCTAGGACTAGCGGGAGTTGAGCAGTACTTC.

The chain has TRBV30 and TRBJ1-4; no clear D. Germline V gives CDR1 GTSNPN, CDR2 SVGIG (reference sequence). There are 15 residues in the CDR3. V was pared by 0 bases and J by 5 bases, with 13 bases between. The CDR3 bases are TGTGCCTGGAGTGTCCCTACCTGGGCCAATGAAAAACTGTTTTTT. Translation: CAWSVPTWANEKLFF.

This clone was found a few times. This chain uses TRBV6-4 with TRBJ2-3, with 9 bases matching TRBD2. After removal of 3 bases from V and 5 bases from J, the junction contained 6 bases not matched to a gene. The CDR3 runs to 15 residues. CDR1 is MRHNA, CDR2 SNTAGT, per germline. CDR3 nucleotide sequence: TGTGCCAGCAGTGAAGTAGCGGGAGATAAAGATACGCAGTATTTT. It specifies CASSEVAGDKDTQYF.

V usage is TRBV28 and J usage is TRBJ1-5; 8 bases map to TRBD1. The CDR3 totals 12 residues. Germline CDR1 reads MDHEN; CDR2 reads SYDVKM. Unmatched junction bases numbered 6, after V lost 11 bases and J lost 6 bases. The CDR3 loop reads CAAGGSGQPQHF. The CDR3 DNA follows: TGTGCCGCAGGGGGCTCGGGTCAGCCCCAGCATTTT. Complete variable domain (other parts from reference TRBV28 and TRBJ1-5): DVKVTQSSRYLVKRTGEKVFLECVQDMDHENMFWYRQDPGLGLRLIYFSYDVKMKEKGDIPEGYSVSREKKERFSLILESASTNQTSMYLCAAGGSGQPQHFGDGTRLSIL.

The J gene is TRBJ2-7, the V gene TRBV7-2; TRBD2 matches at 8 bases. CDR1 SGHTA and CDR2 FQGNSA come from the germline V gene. CDR3 size: 15 residues. V lost 1 base to trimming and J lost 4 bases; unmatched junction nucleotides: 6. The CDR3 DNA reads as TGTGCCAGCAGCTTAGAGGGCGGGGGGAGGTACGAGCAGTACTTC. It encodes CASSLEGGGRYEQYF.

The V and J genes are TRBV5-1 and TRBJ2-1; 14 bases agree with TRBD2. V trimming: 0 bases; J trimming: 3 bases; junction bases outside the gene matches: 2. Germline CDR1 reads SGHRS; CDR2 reads YFSETQ. The CDR3 is 17 residues long. For the CDR3, the DNA is TGCGCCAGCAGCTTGGGTGGGACTAGCGGGAGCTACAATGAGCAGTTCTTC. It specifies CASSLGGTSGSYNEQFF.

Details on this clone: One end of the junction is discordant with germline, which a read error may explain. The CDR3 loop reads CASSTSGRDLFF. CDR3 nucleotides: TGTGCCAGCTCGACTAGCGGGAGGGATCTGTTTTTT. V is TRBV28 and J is TRBJ2-2, with 14 bases fitting TRBD2. This CDR3 region has 12 residues. CDR1 is MDHEN, CDR2 SYDVKM, per germline.

This rearrangement joins TRBV30 to TRBJ1-3, with a possible D match to TRBD1 (5 bases). Germline-derived CDR1 and CDR2 are GTSNPN and SVGIG (reference sequence). The length of the CDR3 is 15 residues. V lost 7 bases to trimming and J lost 0 bases, with 16 bases between them. CDR3: CALGPGLNSGNTIYF. The CDR3 DNA is TGTGCCTTGGGGCCAGGCCTAAACTCTGGAAACACCATATATTTT. The full variable domain, completed using reference TRBV30 and TRBJ1-3, is SQTIHQWPATLVQPVGSPLSLECTVEGTSNPNLYWYRQAAGRGLQLLFYSVGIGQISSEVPQNLSASRPQDRQFILSSKKLLLSDSGFYLCALGPGLNSGNTIYFGEGSWLTVV.